This T cell receptor beta chain was observed in a study of blood T cell repertoires in COVID-19 (TCRdb year 2020). Regarding the research as a whole: Samples from collaborators originated in the United States, Italy and Spain and spanned both the acute and convalescent phases of COVID-19. The repertoires were released in a freely available public database intended as a resource for research on the immune response to SARS-CoV-2. The prospective study material was composed of cDNA or gDNA derived from T cells, B-cell-depleted T cells, or PBMCs. Where available, HLA class I and class II types were taken from metadata supplied by the sample provider and were not determined by assay-based typing. Subjects who had been exposed to COVID-19, were actively infected with it, or had recovered from it provided the deeply sampled blood TCRbeta repertoires that made up the dataset. Nearly every sample came with metadata listing a de-identified subject ID, COVID-19 status, age in years and sex. The samples were drawn from two sources: the first 160 participants of the ongoing ImmuneRACE study, and 1,200 or so subjects contributed by 6 global collaborators.

Trimming takes 6 bases off V and 6 bases off J; junction bases not matched to a gene: 10. The CDR3 has 16 amino acids, counting the end cysteine and phenylalanine. CDR3 DNA only is kept here, 48 bases in frame from base 1. CDR1 LGHDT and CDR2 YNNKEL are derived from the germline V gene (reference sequence). For this clone: Which antigen it targets is not known. No base quality information exists; no much larger clone differs at one position.

The collaborating institutions used their own protocols to collect whole blood in K2EDTA tubes. For TCRbeta analysis, collaborator samples were shipped as frozen whole blood, as isolated PBMCs, or as DNA extracted from either sample type. TCRbeta CDR3 regions were amplified from genomic DNA using the immunoSEQ Assay, a bias-controlled multiplex PCR. The paper's processing steps were these. Nucleated cell counts per sample were estimated from amplification of reference gene primers within the assay. Sequence reads were collapsed and filtered to measure the absolute abundance of every unique TCRbeta CDR3 rearrangement. Productive Simpson clonality was computed per sample as the square root of Simpson's diversity index over productive rearrangements. TCRdb holds this immuneACCESS table with in-frame rearrangements only. Some clones are missing; in checked studies, unresolved V genes explain under half, and the rest has no known cause. The D gene and trimming were derived from the DNA, and the V and J assignments and clone size from that table. The sample has about 270,000 clones on record, around nine tenths of them singletons. Clones ranked in the top ten supply about 8.6% of the sample.

Overall study outcomes, separate from this receptor: How much clinical and demographic metadata was included differed by source and by participant, and the metadata was provided uncurated.

This sequence originates from a man aged 35-49 years with active or convalescent COVID-19. The specimen was peripheral blood. This sequence uses TRBV3-1 (or the pseudogene TRBV3-2) and TRBJ2-7, with 14 bases matching TRBD2. The DNA reads as follows: TGTGCCAGCAGTTTCCGACTAGCGGGAGGGCCGGGCGAGCAGTACTTC. It codes for CASSFRLAGGPGEQYF.